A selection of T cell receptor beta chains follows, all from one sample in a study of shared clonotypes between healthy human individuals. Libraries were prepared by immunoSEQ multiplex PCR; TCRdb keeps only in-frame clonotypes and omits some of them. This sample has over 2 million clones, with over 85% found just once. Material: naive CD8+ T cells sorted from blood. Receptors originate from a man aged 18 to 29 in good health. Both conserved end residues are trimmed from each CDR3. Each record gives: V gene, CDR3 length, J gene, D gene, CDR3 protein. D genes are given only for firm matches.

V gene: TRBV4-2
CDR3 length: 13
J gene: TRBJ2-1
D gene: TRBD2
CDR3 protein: ASSLIGGNYNEQF

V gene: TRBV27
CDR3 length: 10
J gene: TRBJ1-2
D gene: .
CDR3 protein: ASGWIPYGYT

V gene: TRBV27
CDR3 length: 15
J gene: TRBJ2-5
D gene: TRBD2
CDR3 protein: ASSALAALHGQETQY

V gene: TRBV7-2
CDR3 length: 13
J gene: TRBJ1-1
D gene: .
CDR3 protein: ASSYVGGGYTEAF

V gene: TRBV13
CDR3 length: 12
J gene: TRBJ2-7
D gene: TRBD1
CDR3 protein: ASSLVGQGYEQY

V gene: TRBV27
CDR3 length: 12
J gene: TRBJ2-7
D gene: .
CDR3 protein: ASSLAPSSYEQY

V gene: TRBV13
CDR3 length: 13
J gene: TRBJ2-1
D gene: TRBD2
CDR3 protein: ASSGRLAGLDEQF

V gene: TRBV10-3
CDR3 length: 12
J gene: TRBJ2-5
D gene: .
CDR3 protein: AISSGGVGETQY

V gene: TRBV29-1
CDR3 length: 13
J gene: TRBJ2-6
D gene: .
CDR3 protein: SVEDTNSGANVLT

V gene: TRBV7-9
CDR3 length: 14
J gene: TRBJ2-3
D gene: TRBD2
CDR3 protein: ASSWGTSGVLDTQY

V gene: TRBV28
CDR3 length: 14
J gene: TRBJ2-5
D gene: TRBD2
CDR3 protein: ASSLFLAGNQETQY

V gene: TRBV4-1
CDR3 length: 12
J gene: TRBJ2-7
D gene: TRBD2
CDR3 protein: ASSQAGGAYEQY

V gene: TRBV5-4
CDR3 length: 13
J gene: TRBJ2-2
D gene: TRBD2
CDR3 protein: ASSLLAGGTGELF

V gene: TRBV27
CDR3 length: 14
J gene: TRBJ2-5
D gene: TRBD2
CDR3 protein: ASSLSWGGELETQY

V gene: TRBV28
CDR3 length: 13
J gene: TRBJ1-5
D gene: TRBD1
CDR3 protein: ASSVARQGIQPQH